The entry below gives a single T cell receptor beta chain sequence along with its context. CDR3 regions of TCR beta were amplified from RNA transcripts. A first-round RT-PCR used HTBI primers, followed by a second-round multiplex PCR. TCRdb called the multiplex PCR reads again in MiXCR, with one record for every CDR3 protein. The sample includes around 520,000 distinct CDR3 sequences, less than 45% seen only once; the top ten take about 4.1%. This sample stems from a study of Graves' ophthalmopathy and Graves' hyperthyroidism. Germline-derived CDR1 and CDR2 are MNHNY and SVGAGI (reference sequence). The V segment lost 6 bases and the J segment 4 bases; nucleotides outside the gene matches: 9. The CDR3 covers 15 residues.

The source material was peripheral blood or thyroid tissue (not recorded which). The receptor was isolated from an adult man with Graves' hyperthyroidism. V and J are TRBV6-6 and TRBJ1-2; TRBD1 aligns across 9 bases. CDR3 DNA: TGTGCCAGCAGCAAAGGGACAGGGAGTCTCTATGGCTACACCTTC. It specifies CASSKGTGSLYGYTF.